The next 22 T cell receptor beta chains were all read from a single sample in a study of CD8+ T cells in alopecia areata. Treatment indicated: oral pan-JAK inhibitor, 5-10 mg twice daily. The sequencing template was cDNA reverse transcribed from extracted RNA. TCRdb's copy holds only in-frame clones and misses some; the assay was immunoSEQ multiplex PCR. The table includes around 200,000 clones, 64% detected once. Sequenced material: CD4+ T cells sorted from blood, taken at week 4, from a patient treated with tofacitinib. The source is a human donor with alopecia areata.

The chain has TRBV7-2 and TRBJ2-5; 7 positions match TRBD1. J gave up 2 bases and V 3 bases, and 0 bases lay outside the gene matches. The V gene's germline CDR1 is SGHTA and CDR2 FQGNSA. This CDR3 is 13 amino acids long. The CDR3 DNA reads TGTGCCAGCAGCTTCAGGGGGCAAGAGACCCAGTACTTC. This sequence encodes CASSFRGQETQYF.

This clone was seen a few times. The CDR3 DNA sequence: TGCGCCAGCAGCTTGGAGGCGGGCTCCTACGAGCAGTACTTC. It encodes CASSLEAGSYEQYF. The chain combines TRBV5-1 with TRBJ2-7; TRBD2 might be the D (5 bases). This CDR3 has 14 residues. Trimming left V 0 bases short and J 0 bases short, with 7 bases between. CDR1 and CDR2 (germline): SGHRS, YFSETQ.

The J gene is TRBJ2-2, the V gene TRBV7-9; no clear D. CDR1 SEHNR and CDR2 FQNEAQ come from the germline V gene (reference sequence). With 3 bases removed from V and 0 bases from J, the gap between germline ends came to 8 bases. This CDR3 has 15 amino acids. CDR3 in DNA: TGTGCCAGCAGCTTGGGCCGAGCGAACACCGGGGAGCTGTTTTTT. Translation: CASSLGRANTGELFF.

This chain connects TRBV19 to TRBJ2-1; D is possibly TRBD2 (6 bases). The CDR3 has 15 amino acids. Per the germline V gene, CDR1 is LNHDA and CDR2 is SQIVND (reference sequence). V lost 5 bases and J lost 3, with 14 bases in between. The CDR3 sequence is CASSESSVDYNEQFF. CDR3 nucleotide sequence: TGTGCCAGTAGTGAATCTAGCGTCGACTACAATGAGCAGTTCTTC.

This chain joins TRBV7-2 and TRBJ2-7; D could derive from TRBD1 or TRBD2 (7 bases each). With 5 bases removed from V and 6 bases from J, the gap between germline ends came to 14 bases. The CDR3 extends over 13 amino acids. Germline V gene sequence: CDR1 SGHTA, CDR2 FQGNSA. CDR3 nucleotide sequence: TGTGCCAGCAGCCTCGACAGGGAGGGCGAGCAGTACTTC. It encodes CASSLDREGEQYF.

The V and J genes are TRBV2 and TRBJ1-5; 8 bases fit TRBD1. The CDR3 consists of 17 residues. Germline loops: CDR1 SNHLY, CDR2 FYNNEI. V was pared by 4 bases and J by 0 bases, with 8 bases of the junction left unmatched. The chain's CDR3 is CASSGQGKKYSNQPQHF. CDR3 bases: TGTGCCAGCAGTGGACAGGGGAAGAAGTATAGCAATCAGCCCCAGCATTTT.

The rearrangement links TRBV28 to TRBJ1-2; weak D call: TRBD1 (6 bases). There are 15 residues in the CDR3. The germline V and J ends were trimmed by 7 bases and 0 bases, with 15 bases remaining between them. Germline assignment: CDR1 MDHEN and CDR2 SYDVKM. CDR3 sequence reads: CASKGGGTANYGYTF. CDR3 DNA: TGTGCCAGCAAAGGGGGAGGGACTGCTAACTATGGCTACACCTTC.

This CDR3 reads CASSGGPGSYGYTF. The CDR3, as DNA: TGTGCCAGCAGCGGAGGGCCAGGGAGCTATGGCTACACCTTC. This chain connects TRBV2 to TRBJ1-2, with a possible D match to TRBD1 (5 bases). CDR3 length: 14 residues. CDR1 and CDR2 from the germline V gene are SNHLY and FYNNEI. Trimming left V 6 bases short and J 4 bases short, with 15 bases between.

The V and J genes are TRBV6-1 and TRBJ2-3, with D hard to call. CDR1 is MNHNS, CDR2 SASEGT, per germline. This CDR3 comprises 14 residues. Trimming removed 1 base from V and 2 bases from J, with 7 bases in between. DNA for the CDR3: TGTGCCAGCAGTGAAGAGAGAGACACAGATACGCAGTATTTT. Protein sequence: CASSEERDTDTQYF.

The chain carries TRBV7-2 and TRBJ1-1; tentatively, D is TRBD1 (6 bases). This CDR3 has 16 residues. With 5 bases removed from V and 4 bases from J, the gap between germline ends came to 20 bases. Germline V gene lookup returns CDR1 SGHTA and CDR2 FQGNSA. CDR3 in DNA: TGTGCCAGCAGCCCCCCGGGGGCCGTTAAGAGCACTGAAGCTTTCTTT. It codes for CASSPPGAVKSTEAFF.

This clone showed up just a few times. The CDR3 coding sequence is TGCAGCGTAGCGACACTAGTCTCCTACGAGCAGTACTTC. Protein: CSVATLVSYEQYF. This chain links TRBV29-1 with TRBJ2-7; possible D gene TRBD2, 5 bases. The ends were cut back, 6 bases at V and 0 bases at J, with 12 bases in the middle. This CDR3 region has 13 residues. Germline V gives CDR1 SQVTM, CDR2 ANQGSEA.

V and J are TRBV7-8 and TRBJ2-5; no clear D. The CDR3 extends over 12 amino acids. V lost 5 bases, J lost 5 bases, and 9 bases lay in between. The germline CDR1 and CDR2 sequences are SGHVS and FQNEAQ. The CDR3 region has the DNA TGTGCCAGCAGCCCCTCGGAGGAGACCCAGTACTTC. It yields the protein CASSPSEETQYF.

This clone has just one count. The J gene is TRBJ2-7, the V gene TRBV7-9; the D call may be TRBD1 or TRBD2 (6 bases each). The CDR3 is 14 residues long. Trimming took 3 bases from V and 5 from J, leaving 14 bases between them. The germline V gene has CDR1 SEHNR and CDR2 FQNEAQ (reference sequence). CDR3 sequence reads: CASSLGGTSHEQYF. DNA of the CDR3: TGTGCCAGCAGCTTGGGCGGGACAAGCCACGAGCAGTACTTC.

This clone was detected only once. The chain employs TRBV5-1 and TRBJ1-2; D ambiguous. The V end lost 0 bases, the J end lost 6 bases, and 12 bases lay between the germline ends. The germline V gene encodes CDR1 SGHRS and CDR2 YFSETQ. The length of the CDR3 is 14 residues. The CDR3 DNA reads as TGCGCCAGCAGCTTGGGGACTGCCCGGGATGGCTACACCTTC. This translates into CASSLGTARDGYTF.

The gene calls are TRBV6-6 and TRBJ2-1; 7 bases match TRBD1. V was clipped by 0 bases and J by 14 bases; unmatched bases: 4. From germline, CDR1 is MNHNY and CDR2 SVGAGI (reference sequence). There are 12 residues in the CDR3. The CDR3 loop reads CASSYSTGPEFF. For the CDR3, the DNA is TGTGCCAGCAGTTACTCGACAGGGCCAGAGTTCTTC.

The genes are TRBV23-1 and TRBJ1-2; no definite D call. TRBV23-1 is reported as an ORF; its role is uncertain. There are 20 residues in the CDR3. V lost 7 bases to trimming and J lost 5 bases, with 35 bases between them. The CDR3 reads CASTPRACRPPPPLGYGYTF. CDR3 nucleotide sequence: TGCGCCAGCACCCCAAGGGCCTGCCGGCCCCCTCCGCCCCTCGGGTATGGCTACACCTTC.

The chain combines TRBV4-2 with TRBJ1-1, with 10 bases matching TRBD1. J was trimmed by 2 bases and V by 4 bases; bases with no gene match: 4. Germline V lookup: CDR1 LGHNA, CDR2 YNFKEQ. There are 15 residues in the CDR3. CDR3 coding DNA: TGTGCCAGCAGCCGACAGGGGGCAGGAAACACTGAAGCTTTCTTT. Translated: CASSRQGAGNTEAFF.

V and J are TRBV10-3 and TRBJ2-5, with 15 positions matching TRBD2. Losses at the gene ends were 5 bases for V and 2 bases for J; bases not matched to a gene: 6. The CDR3 totals 17 residues. Germline V gives CDR1 ENHRY, CDR2 SYGVKD. The CDR3 region is CAISRTSGGASQETQYF. The DNA of the CDR3 is TGTGCCATCAGTAGGACTAGCGGGGGGGCGAGTCAAGAGACCCAGTACTTC.

V usage is TRBV30 and J usage is TRBJ1-2; D call uncertain. This CDR3 is built from 13 residues. The ends were cut back, 0 bases at V and 8 bases at J, with 13 bases in the middle. Per germline, CDR1 GTSNPN and CDR2 SVGIG (reference sequence). CDR3 DNA sequence: TGTGCCTGGAGTGTTAGGATCCTCGGAGGCTACACCTTC. This translates into CAWSVRILGGYTF.

The rearrangement links TRBV5-1 to TRBJ2-1; 12 bases fit TRBD2. CDR1 is SGHRS and CDR2 is YFSETQ in the germline V gene. With 4 bases clipped from V and 7 bases from J, the junction kept 3 bases outside the gene matches. There are 14 residues in the CDR3. CDR3: CASSETSGGNEQFF. For the CDR3, the DNA is TGCGCCAGCAGCGAGACTAGCGGGGGAAATGAGCAGTTCTTC.

This CDR3 reads CASSYGQGRNQPQHF. Written as DNA, the CDR3 is TGTGCCAGCAGCTATGGACAGGGAAGGAATCAGCCCCAGCATTTT. The chain carries TRBV5-6 and TRBJ1-5; TRBD1 matches 8 bases. This CDR3 has 15 amino acids. The germline V gene has CDR1 SGHDT and CDR2 YYEEEE. V shed 3 bases and J 4 bases; nucleotides not matched to a gene: 6.

J is TRBJ2-7 and V is TRBV7-2; 8 bases are a match to TRBD2. The CDR3 sequence is 16 residues long. Germline V gene data show CDR1 as SGHTA and CDR2 as FQGNSA. The ends lost 6 bases at V and 4 bases at J; junction bases unmatched: 14. The CDR3 DNA reads TGTGCCAGCAGTCCCAAATCTAGCGGGTCCTCGTACGAGCAGTACTTC. Protein: CASSPKSSGSSYEQYF.